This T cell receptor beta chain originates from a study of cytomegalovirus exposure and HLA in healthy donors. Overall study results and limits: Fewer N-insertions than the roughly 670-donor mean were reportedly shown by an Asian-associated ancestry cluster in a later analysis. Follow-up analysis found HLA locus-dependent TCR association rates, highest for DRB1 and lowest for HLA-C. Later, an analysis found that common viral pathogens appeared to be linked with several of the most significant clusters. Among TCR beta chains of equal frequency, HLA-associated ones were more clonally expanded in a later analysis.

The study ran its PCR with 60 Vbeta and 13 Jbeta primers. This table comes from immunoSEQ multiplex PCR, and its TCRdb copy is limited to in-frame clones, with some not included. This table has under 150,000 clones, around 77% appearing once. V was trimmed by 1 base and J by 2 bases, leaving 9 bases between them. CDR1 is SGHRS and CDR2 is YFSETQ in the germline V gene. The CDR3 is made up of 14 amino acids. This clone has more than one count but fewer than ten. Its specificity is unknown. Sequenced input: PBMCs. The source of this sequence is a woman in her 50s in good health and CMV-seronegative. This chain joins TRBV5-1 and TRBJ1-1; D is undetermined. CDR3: CASSLTAFNTEAFF. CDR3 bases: TGCGCCAGCAGCTTGACAGCTTTTAACACTGAAGCTTTCTTT. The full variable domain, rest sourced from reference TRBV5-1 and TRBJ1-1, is KAGVTQTPRYLIKTRGQQVTLSCSPISGHRSVSWYQQTPGQGLQFLFEYFSETQRNKGNFPGRFSGRQFSNSRSEMNVSTLELGDSALYLCASSLTAFNTEAFFGQGTRLTVV.